The 19 T cell receptor beta chains given below trace back to one sample, sequenced in a study of tumor-infiltrating lymphocytes in glioblastoma multiforme. Multiple V-beta primers and a C-beta primer amplified TCRB from RNA. TCRdb reprocessed the multiplex PCR reads with MiXCR, giving one entry per CDR3 protein. The sample lists about 32,000 distinct CDR3 sequences, 61% occurring once. Material: brain tumor tissue. The origin of the receptors is a male donor with glioblastoma.

With respect to this clonotype: It is likely a read error, because the conserved phenylalanine at the end of the CDR3 is missing. The V call is TRBV12-3 or TRBV12-4, the J call TRBJ2-3; 7 nucleotides align to TRBD2. The CDR3 spans 14 residues. Written as DNA, the CDR3 is TGTGTCAGCAGTTTAGAGGTAGCGGGAGATACGCAGTATTTA. As protein: CVSSLEVAGDTQYL.

In its sample, this clonotype was seen many times. J is TRBJ2-6 and V is TRBV6-2 or TRBV6-3; D is perhaps TRBD1 (5 bases). The CDR3 covers 15 residues. V shed 4 bases and J shed 0 bases, with 7 bases lying between them. Germline V gene data show CDR1 as MNHEY and CDR2 as SVGEGT. CDR3 residues: CASSSTASGANVLTF. The CDR3 DNA sequence: TGTGCCAGCAGTTCGACAGCCTCTGGGGCCAACGTCCTGACTTTC.

The CDR3 DNA follows: TGTGCCAGCAGCCAAGAGGCGGGGTACGGCTACACCTTC. This sequence encodes CASSQEAGYGYTF. This rearrangement joins TRBV7-3 to TRBJ1-2, with D uncertain. The ends were cut back, 5 bases at V and 8 bases at J, with 15 bases in the middle. The V gene's germline CDR1 is SGHTA and CDR2 FQGTGA. This CDR3 is built from 13 residues.

Only one count was recorded for this clonotype. This chain uses TRBV12-3 or TRBV12-4 with TRBJ2-3; D is possibly TRBD1 (5 bases). The CDR3 is 15 amino acids. Trimming took 9 bases from V and 5 from J, leaving 21 bases between them. In DNA, the CDR3 is TGTGCCAGTAGTCCCCTCCGACAGACCAAAGATACGCAGTATTTT. Its protein is CASSPLRQTKDTQYF.

Of note for this clonotype: The junction departs from the called germline gene at one end, perhaps through a read error. The rearrangement links TRBV6-6 to TRBJ1-2, with D tentatively TRBD1 (6 bases). This CDR3 region has 14 residues. Per germline, CDR1 MNHNY and CDR2 SVGAGI (reference sequence). CDR3 DNA sequence: TGTGCCAGGAGTTTCACAGGGAGCTCCTATGGCTACGCCTTC. Amino acids: CARSFTGSSYGYAF.

This clonotype was detected many times. The chain recombines TRBV6-1 with TRBJ2-5; tentatively, D is TRBD2 (5 bases). This CDR3 contains 14 residues. V lost 1 base to trimming and J lost 9 bases, with 15 bases between them. Per germline, CDR1 MNHNS and CDR2 SASEGT. The CDR3 region is CASSEVASSTAQYF. The CDR3 nucleotides are TGTGCCAGCAGTGAAGTGGCTAGCAGTACGGCCCAGTACTTC.

This clonotype has ten or more counts. The chain uses TRBV20-1 and TRBJ2-7; possibly TRBD2 for D (5 bases). In germline, CDR1 is DFQATT, CDR2 SNEGSKA (reference sequence). The germline V and J ends were trimmed by 2 bases and 2 bases, with 13 bases remaining between them. CDR3 length equals 14 residues. As DNA, the CDR3 is TGCAGTGCTAGAAAGGGCGGGTCAACCTACGAGCAGTACTTC. It encodes CSARKGGSTYEQYF.

The chain uses TRBV4-2 and TRBJ1-1; TRBD1 might be the D (5 bases). CDR1 is LGHNA, CDR2 YNFKEQ, per germline. This CDR3 has 13 amino acids. The V gene lost 6 bases and the J gene lost 1 base, with 9 bases spanning the gap. In DNA form, the CDR3 reads TGTGCCAGCAGTCGGGACCGGAACACTGAAGCTTTCTTT. Encoded protein: CASSRDRNTEAFF.

The rearrangement uses TRBV11-2 and TRBJ2-5; the D is unclear. Germline V gene data show CDR1 as SGHAT and CDR2 as FQNNGV. The V end lost 4 bases, the J end lost 2 bases, and 5 bases lay between the germline ends. The CDR3 has 12 amino acids. The CDR3 DNA reads TGTGCCAGCAGCTCTCAACAAGAGACCCAGTACTTC. It encodes CASSSQQETQYF.

The chain is built from TRBV7-9 and TRBJ1-5; 7 nucleotides match TRBD1. Germline V lookup: CDR1 SEHNR, CDR2 FQNEAQ (reference sequence). The CDR3 is 13 amino acids. The CDR3 region is CISSRDSQQPQHF. The CDR3 nucleotides read TGTATCAGCAGCCGGGACAGCCAGCAGCCCCAGCATTTT. Full variable domain (remainder filled in from reference TRBV7-9 and TRBJ1-5): DTGVSQNPRHKITKRGQNVTFRCDPISEHNRLYWYRQTLGQGPEFLTYFQNEAQLEKSRLLSDRFSAERPKGSFSTLEIQRTEQGDSAMYLCISSRDSQQPQHFGDGTRLSIL.

The V and J genes are TRBV6-2 or TRBV6-3 and TRBJ2-3, with 12 bases that match TRBD2. This CDR3 is built from 16 residues. With 2 bases clipped from V and 4 bases from J, the junction kept 4 bases outside the gene matches. Germline loops: CDR1 MNHEY, CDR2 SVGEGT. The CDR3 bases are TGTGCCAGCAGTTACACACTAGCGGGAGGCGCAGATACGCAGTATTTT. This codes for CASSYTLAGGADTQYF.

This clonotype has just a few counts. V gene TRBV25-1 combines with J gene TRBJ2-3, with TRBD1 identical over 10 bases. There are 16 residues in the CDR3. Germline CDR1 and CDR2: MGHDK and SYGVNS. V shed 5 bases, J shed 1 base, and the junction held 6 bases outside the gene matches. For the CDR3, the DNA is TGTGCCAGCAGTTACCCCGGGACAGGGGGCACAGATACGCAGTATTTT. The encoded protein is CASSYPGTGGTDTQYF.

This chain joins TRBV4-1 and TRBJ2-2, with TRBD2 identical over 9 bases. CDR3 size: 17 residues. Losses at the gene ends were 4 bases for V and 3 bases for J; bases not matched to a gene: 9. Germline values: CDR1 MGHRA, CDR2 YSYEKL. DNA of the CDR3: TGCGCCAGCAGCCGAGAGGCTAGCGGGATTTACACCGGGGAGCTGTTTTTT. Its protein is CASSREASGIYTGELFF.

The rearrangement joins TRBV12-3 or TRBV12-4 to TRBJ2-3, with TRBD2 matching over 9 bases. The V and J ends lost 5 bases and 2 bases, in that order; junction bases with no gene match: 5. The CDR3 sequence is 15 residues long. The CDR3 DNA reads as TGTGCCAGCAGTCCCATAGCGGGAGTCACAGATACGCAGTATTTT. Translating it yields CASSPIAGVTDTQYF.

This clonotype has ten or more counts. The rearrangement links TRBV4-2 to TRBJ2-7; D possibly corresponds to TRBD2 (6 bases). Deletions cut 3 bases from V and 5 bases from J, with 14 bases between. The CDR3 consists of 14 residues. From germline, CDR1 is LGHNA and CDR2 YNFKEQ. The CDR3 is CASSHGVGEDEQYF. The DNA for the CDR3 is TGTGCCAGCAGCCATGGGGTAGGGGAGGACGAGCAGTACTTC.

At least ten counts were recorded for this clonotype. The gene calls are TRBV7-9 and TRBJ1-1; tentatively, D is TRBD1 (6 bases). The germline CDR1 and CDR2 sequences are SEHNR and FQNEAQ (reference sequence). With 5 bases removed from V and 3 bases from J, the gap between germline ends came to 19 bases. The CDR3 spans 16 residues. The DNA of the CDR3 is TGTGCCAGCAGCCTCACGCCCCTAGGACAGCACACTGAAGCTTTCTTT. As protein: CASSLTPLGQHTEAFF. Full variable domain (missing parts from reference TRBV7-9 and TRBJ1-1): DTGVSQNPRHKITKRGQNVTFRCDPISEHNRLYWYRQTLGQGPEFLTYFQNEAQLEKSRLLSDRFSAERPKGSFSTLEIQRTEQGDSAMYLCASSLTPLGQHTEAFFGQGTRLTVV.

CDR3: CSAAGDRESPLHF. In DNA form, the CDR3 reads TGCAGCGCTGCAGGGGACAGAGAATCACCCCTCCACTTT. The chain recombines TRBV29-1 with TRBJ1-6; 7 nucleotides align to TRBD1. There are 13 residues in the CDR3. Germline V gene lookup returns CDR1 SQVTM and CDR2 ANQGSEA. V was pared by 7 bases and J by 10 bases, with 10 bases of the junction left unmatched. Looking up the rest from reference TRBV29-1 and TRBJ1-6 gives the full variable domain: SAVISQKPSRDICQRGTSLTIQCQVDSQVTMMFWYRQQPGQSLTLIATANQGSEATYESGFVIDKFPISRPNLTFSTLTVSNMSPEDSSIYLCSAAGDRESPLHFGNGTRLTVT.

The chain combines TRBV11-2 with TRBJ1-1; a weak D match, TRBD1 (6 bases). Trimming removed 5 bases at V and 5 bases at J, with 24 bases between. The CDR3 contains 17 residues. Germline V CDR1 and CDR2: SGHAT, FQNNGV. The CDR3 loop is CASSAKPGEGGRTEAFF. CDR3 in DNA: TGTGCCAGCAGCGCAAAGCCGGGAGAGGGGGGGAGAACTGAAGCTTTCTTT.

This clonotype appeared a single time. The V gene is TRBV18, the J gene TRBJ2-7, with 11 bases identical to TRBD1. V lost 8 bases, J lost 1 base, and 4 bases stayed unmatched. Germline values: CDR1 KGHSH, CDR2 LQKENI. The CDR3 totals 14 residues. CDR3 DNA: TGTGCCAGCGGAGGGACAGGGGGATCCTACGAGCAGTACTTC. Translating gives CASGGTGGSYEQYF.